The subject of this entry is one T cell receptor (beta chain). The data stem from a study of cytomegalovirus exposure and HLA in healthy donors. Study details: The roughly 120 validation repertoires, a later analysis reported, used the same platform as the roughly 650 repertoires from the first cohort.

TCRdb's table, derived via immunoSEQ multiplex PCR, lists solely in-frame clones and lacks some. The sample records some 140,000 clones, 84% being singletons. J was trimmed by 0 bases and V by 2 bases; bases with no gene match: 4. The CDR3 is 16 amino acids. CDR1 is MNHEY, CDR2 SVGAGI, per germline. The chain couples TRBV6-5 to TRBJ1-1; 9 bases line up with TRBD1. This clonotype was sampled from a woman under 40 in good health and CMV-seronegative. The sequencing input was PBMCs. The CDR3 DNA sequence: TGTGCCAGCAGTTACCCGACAGGGGGAATGAACACTGAAGCTTTCTTT. Amino acid sequence: CASSYPTGGMNTEAFF.